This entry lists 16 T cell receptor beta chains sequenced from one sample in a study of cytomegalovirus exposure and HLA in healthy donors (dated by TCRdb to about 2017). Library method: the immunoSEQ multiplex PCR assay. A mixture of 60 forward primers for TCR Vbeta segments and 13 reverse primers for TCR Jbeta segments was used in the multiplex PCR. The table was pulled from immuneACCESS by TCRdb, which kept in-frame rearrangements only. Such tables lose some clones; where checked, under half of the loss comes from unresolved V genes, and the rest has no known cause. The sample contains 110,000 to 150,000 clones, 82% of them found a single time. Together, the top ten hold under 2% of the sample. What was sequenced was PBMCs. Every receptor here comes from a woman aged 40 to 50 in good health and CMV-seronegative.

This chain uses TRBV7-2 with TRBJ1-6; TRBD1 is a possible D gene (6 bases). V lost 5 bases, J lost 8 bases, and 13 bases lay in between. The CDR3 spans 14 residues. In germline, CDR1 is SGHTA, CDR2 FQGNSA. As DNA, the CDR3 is TGTGCCAGCAGCCCCCGACAGGCATATTCACCCCTCCACTTT. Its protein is CASSPRQAYSPLHF.

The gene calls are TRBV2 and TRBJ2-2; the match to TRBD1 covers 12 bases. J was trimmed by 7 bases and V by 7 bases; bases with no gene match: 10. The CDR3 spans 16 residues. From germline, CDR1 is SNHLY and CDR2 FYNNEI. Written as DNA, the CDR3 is TGTGCCAGCACGGGACAGGGGGCGATAGGGGGCGGGGAGCTGTTTTTT. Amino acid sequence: CASTGQGAIGGGELFF.

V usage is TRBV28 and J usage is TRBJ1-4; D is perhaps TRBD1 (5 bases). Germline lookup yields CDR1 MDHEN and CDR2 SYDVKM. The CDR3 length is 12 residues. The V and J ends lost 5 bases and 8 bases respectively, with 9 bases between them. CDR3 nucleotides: TGTGCCAGCAGTCAATCAGGGGAAAAACTGTTTTTT. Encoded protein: CASSQSGEKLFF.

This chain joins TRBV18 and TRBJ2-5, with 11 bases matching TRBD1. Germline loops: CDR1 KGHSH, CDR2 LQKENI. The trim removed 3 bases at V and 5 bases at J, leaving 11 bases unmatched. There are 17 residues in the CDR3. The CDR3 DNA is TGTGCCAGCTCACCCCGTCCGGACAGGGGGCAAAAGGAGACCCAGTACTTC. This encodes CASSPRPDRGQKETQYF.

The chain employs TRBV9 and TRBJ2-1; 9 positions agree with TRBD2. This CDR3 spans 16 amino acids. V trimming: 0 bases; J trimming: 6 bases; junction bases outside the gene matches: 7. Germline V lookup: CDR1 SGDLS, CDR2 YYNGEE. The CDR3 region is CASSVAPSGTFNEQFF. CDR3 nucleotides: TGTGCCAGCAGCGTAGCGCCTAGCGGGACATTCAATGAGCAGTTCTTC.

The CDR3 protein is CASSFGRGGNYGYTF. For the CDR3, the DNA is TGTGCCAGCAGTTTCGGCAGGGGTGGTAACTATGGCTACACCTTC. The chain carries TRBV27 and TRBJ1-2; possibly TRBD1 for D (6 bases). Germline V lookup: CDR1 MNHEY, CDR2 SMNVEV (reference sequence). The CDR3 runs 15 residues. V gave up 3 bases and J gave up 1 base, with 12 bases separating them.

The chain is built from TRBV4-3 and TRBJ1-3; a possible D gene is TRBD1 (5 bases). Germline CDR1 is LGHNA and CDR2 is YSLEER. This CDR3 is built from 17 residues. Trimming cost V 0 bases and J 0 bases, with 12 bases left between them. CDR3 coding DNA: TGCGCCAGCAGCCAAGACGCTAGACAGTTCTCTGGAAACACCATATATTTT. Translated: CASSQDARQFSGNTIYF.

CDR3: CASSLVAAVTNEKLFF. Here the CDR3 DNA reads TGCGCCAGCAGCTTGGTTGCGGCGGTAACTAATGAAAAACTGTTTTTT. The V gene is TRBV5-1, the J gene TRBJ1-4, with D uncertain. V was pared by 0 bases and J by 1 base, with 10 bases between. The CDR3 spans 16 residues. Germline V gene lookup returns CDR1 SGHRS and CDR2 YFSETQ.

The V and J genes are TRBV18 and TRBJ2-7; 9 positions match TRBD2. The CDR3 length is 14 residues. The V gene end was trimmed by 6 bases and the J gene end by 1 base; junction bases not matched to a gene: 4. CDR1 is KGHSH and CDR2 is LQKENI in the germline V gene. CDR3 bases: TGTGCCAGCTCGTATAGCGGGAGTTCCTACGAGCAGTACTTC. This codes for CASSYSGSSYEQYF. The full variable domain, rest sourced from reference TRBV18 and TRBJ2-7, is NAGVMQNPRHLVRRRGQEARLRCSPMKGHSHVYWYRQLPEEGLKFMVYLQKENIIDESGMPKERFSAEFPKEGPSILRIQQVVRGDSAAYFCASSYSGSSYEQYFGPGTRLTVT.

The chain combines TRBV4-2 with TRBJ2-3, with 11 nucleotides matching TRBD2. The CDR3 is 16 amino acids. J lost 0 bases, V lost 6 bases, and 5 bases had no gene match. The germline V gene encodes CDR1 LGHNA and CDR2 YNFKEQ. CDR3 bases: TGTGCCAGCAGGAAGGGACTAGCGGCTAGCACAGATACGCAGTATTTT. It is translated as CASRKGLAASTDTQYF.

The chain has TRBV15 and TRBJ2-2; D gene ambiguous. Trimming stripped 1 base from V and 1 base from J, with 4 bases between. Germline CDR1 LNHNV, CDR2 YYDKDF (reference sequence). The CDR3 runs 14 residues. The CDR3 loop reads CATSRGRNTGELFF. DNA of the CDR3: TGTGCCACCAGCAGAGGGAGGAACACCGGGGAGCTGTTTTTT. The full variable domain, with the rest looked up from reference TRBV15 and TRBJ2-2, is DAMVIQNPRYQVTQFGKPVTLSCSQTLNHNVMYWYQQKSSQAPKLLFHYYDKDFNNEADTPDNFQSRRPNTSFCFLDIRSPGLGDTAMYLCATSRGRNTGELFFGEGSRLTVL.

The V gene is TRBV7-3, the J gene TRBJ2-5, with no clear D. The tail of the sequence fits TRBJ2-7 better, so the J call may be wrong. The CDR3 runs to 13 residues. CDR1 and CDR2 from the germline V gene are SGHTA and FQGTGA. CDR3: CASSPDRDYEQYF. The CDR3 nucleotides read TGTGCCAGCAGCCCCGACCGCGACTACGAGCAGTACTTC.

CDR3 residues: CAWSPTLAVADTQYF. The CDR3 region has the DNA TGTGCCTGGAGTCCGACACTAGCGGTCGCAGATACGCAGTATTTT. The V call is TRBV30, the J call TRBJ2-3, with 8 bases identical to TRBD2. V was pared by 2 bases and J by 4 bases, with 8 bases of the junction left unmatched. The CDR3 loop spans 15 amino acids. From germline, CDR1 is GTSNPN and CDR2 SVGIG (reference sequence). The full variable domain, with the rest looked up from reference TRBV30 and TRBJ2-3, is SQTIHQWPATLVQPVGSPLSLECTVEGTSNPNLYWYRQAAGRGLQLLFYSVGIGQISSEVPQNLSASRPQDRQFILSSKKLLLSDSGFYLCAWSPTLAVADTQYFGPGTRLTVL.

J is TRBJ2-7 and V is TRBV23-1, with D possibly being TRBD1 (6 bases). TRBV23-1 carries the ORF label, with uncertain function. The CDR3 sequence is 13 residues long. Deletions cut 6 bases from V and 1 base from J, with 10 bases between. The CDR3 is CASRSDSSYEQYF. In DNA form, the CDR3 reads TGCGCCAGCAGGTCGGACAGTTCCTACGAGCAGTACTTC.

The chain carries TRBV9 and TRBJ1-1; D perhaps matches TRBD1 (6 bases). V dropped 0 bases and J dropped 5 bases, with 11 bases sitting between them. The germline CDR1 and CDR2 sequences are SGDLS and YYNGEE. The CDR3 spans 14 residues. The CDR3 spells CASSVVEGTTEAFF. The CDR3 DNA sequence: TGTGCCAGCAGCGTAGTAGAGGGGACAACTGAAGCTTTCTTT.

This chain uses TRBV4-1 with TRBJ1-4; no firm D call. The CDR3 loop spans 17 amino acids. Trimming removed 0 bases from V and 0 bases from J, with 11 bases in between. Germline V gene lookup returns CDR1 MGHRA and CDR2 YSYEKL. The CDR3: CASSQERLIATNEKLFF. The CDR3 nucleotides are TGCGCCAGCAGCCAAGAGAGACTTATCGCAACTAATGAAAAACTGTTTTTT.